This T cell receptor beta chain originates from a study of blood T cells in healthy people across ages. The germline V gene encodes CDR1 MNHEY and CDR2 SMNVEV (reference sequence). CDR3 length: 14 amino acids. The V and J ends lost 5 bases and 7 bases, in that order; junction bases with no gene match: 7. A J-beta primer mix and a sample-barcoded 5' primer were used in a second PCR of roughly 7 to 12 cycles. Tags on each cDNA molecule came from a template-switch adaptor with 12 random nucleotides. TCRdb fed the 5' RACE reads into MiXCR, producing one record per CDR3 protein. The sample records approximately 1,100,000 distinct CDR3 sequences, more than 35% being singletons. The people who gave samples were healthy Caucasians from Russia, aged about 6 to 100. Approximately 9.7 milliliters was the volume of peripheral blood drawn from each donor.

This receptor was identified in an older woman in good health. The chain combines TRBV27 with TRBJ1-4, with 7 nucleotides matching TRBD1. The specimen sequenced was blood. In nucleotides, the CDR3 is TGTGCCAGCAGTCCAGGGGGGGTCGGTGAAAAACTGTTTTTT. It encodes CASSPGGVGEKLFF.